Following are 15 T cell receptor beta chains from one sample sequenced in a study of technical replicates of blood from a few donors. Measured with immunoSEQ multiplex PCR; TCRdb has only the in-frame clones, and not every one. This table has roughly 68,000 clones, roughly nine tenths appearing once. The sample comprised PBMCs. The receptor source for this set is a human donor in good health. Some clones in this sample may be carry-over from other donors' samples.

V is TRBV2 and J is TRBJ2-1, with TRBD2 matching 8 bases. The germline gives CDR1 SNHLY, CDR2 FYNNEI. Trimming removed 7 bases from V and 7 bases from J; junction bases left unmatched: 12. The CDR3 extends over 15 amino acids. The CDR3 nucleotides are TGTGCCAGCAACGGGAGGGGGAGGGTTAAAAATGAGCAGTTCTTC. Translating gives CASNGRGRVKNEQFF.

This clone is a singleton in its sample. The chain carries TRBV27 and TRBJ2-7, with 7 bases fitting TRBD1. The J segment lost 5 bases and the V segment lost 4 bases, leaving 2 bases of the junction unmatched. The CDR3 extends over 12 amino acids. Germline V CDR1 and CDR2: MNHEY, SMNVEV (reference sequence). In DNA form, the CDR3 reads TGTGCCAGCAGTTCCAGGGGGAACGAGCAGTACTTC. Protein sequence: CASSSRGNEQYF.

The chain has TRBV6-5 and TRBJ1-5; D perhaps matches TRBD1 (5 bases). Deletions cut 0 bases from V and 1 base from J, with 10 bases between. This CDR3 has 16 residues. The germline CDR1 and CDR2 sequences are MNHEY and SVGAGI. CDR3 region: CASSYSAGSSNQPQHF. CDR3 sequence (DNA): TGTGCCAGCAGTTACTCTGCAGGGTCGAGCAATCAGCCCCAGCATTTT.

The chain joins TRBV29-1 to TRBJ1-2; D might be TRBD1 (6 bases). The CDR3 has 13 amino acids. V lost 5 bases and J lost 4, with 14 bases in between. Per the germline V gene, CDR1 is SQVTM and CDR2 is ANQGSEA. Here the CDR3 reads CSVLVGQLYGYTF. The CDR3 coding sequence is TGCAGCGTTCTCGTCGGACAGCTCTATGGCTACACCTTC.

The V call is TRBV19, the J call TRBJ2-5; maybe TRBD1 (6 bases). The germline V gene encodes CDR1 LNHDA and CDR2 SQIVND (reference sequence). The V end lost 3 bases, the J end lost 0 bases, and 11 bases lay between the germline ends. The CDR3 runs to 15 residues. CDR3 residues: CASSMWAGDQETQYF. The CDR3, as DNA: TGTGCCAGTAGTATGTGGGCAGGGGACCAAGAGACCCAGTACTTC.

The chain is built from TRBV9 and TRBJ2-7, with a tentative D call TRBD1 (5 bases). Germline assignment: CDR1 SGDLS and CDR2 YYNGEE. This CDR3 comprises 14 residues. Between the trimmed V and J ends, which lost 3 bases and 7 bases, there was a span of 17 bases. DNA for the CDR3: TGTGCCAGCAGCGCCGACAGTAAGGTTAGGGAGCAGTACTTC. Protein: CASSADSKVREQYF.

The rearrangement links TRBV2 to TRBJ1-1; D unclear. The V and J ends lost 7 bases and 1 base respectively, with 10 bases between them. The germline gives CDR1 SNHLY, CDR2 FYNNEI. The CDR3 is 13 residues long. The CDR3 DNA follows: TGTGCCAGCATTAATGAGAGGAACACTGAAGCTTTCTTT. As protein: CASINERNTEAFF.

The CDR3 spells CASESGAGGPNNEQFF. The CDR3 DNA reads TGTGCCAGCGAGAGCGGGGCGGGAGGGCCTAACAATGAGCAGTTCTTC. This chain links TRBV27 with TRBJ2-1, with 9 bases fitting TRBD2. The junction had 13 bases not matched to a gene; V was cut back by 8 bases and J by 5 bases. CDR3 length: 16 residues. Looked up from germline, CDR1 is MNHEY and CDR2 is SMNVEV (reference sequence).

V usage is TRBV7-3 and J usage is TRBJ2-7; D might be TRBD2 (5 bases). This CDR3 has 12 residues. Germline CDR1 is SGHTA and CDR2 is FQGTGA. Trimming stripped 5 bases from V and 7 bases from J, with 12 bases between. The CDR3 DNA sequence: TGTGCCAGCAGCGCACCCGGGAAAGAGCAGTACTTC. Its translation is CASSAPGKEQYF.

The rearrangement uses TRBV10-3 and TRBJ2-3; 7 bases agree with TRBD2. Trimming cost V 4 bases and J 5 bases; bases outside gene matches: 21. The length of the CDR3 is 19 residues. CDR1 and CDR2 (germline): ENHRY, SYGVKD. For the CDR3, the DNA is TGTGCCATCAGTGGGGAGAGGGCTAGCGGCGTACAGGCGGTAGATACGCAGTATTTT. Translated: CAISGERASGVQAVDTQYF.

This chain joins TRBV5-1 and TRBJ2-1; TRBD2 matches at 8 bases. Germline values: CDR1 SGHRS, CDR2 YFSETQ. J lost 4 bases, V lost 0 bases, and 3 bases had no gene match. CDR3 length: 15 residues. The CDR3 sequence is CASSLGLAPYNEQFF. As DNA, the CDR3 is TGCGCCAGCAGCTTGGGACTAGCGCCTTACAATGAGCAGTTCTTC.

The chain is built from TRBV7-2 and TRBJ2-2; TRBD2 matches at 11 bases. Germline V CDR1 and CDR2: SGHTA, FQGNSA. Trimming at V came to 6 bases and at J to 5 bases, leaving 14 bases not matched to a gene. The CDR3 is made up of 18 amino acids. The CDR3, as DNA: TGTGCCAGCAGACCTATCGGGATGGCTAGCGGGGGGACCGGGGAGCTGTTTTTT. It translates to CASRPIGMASGGTGELFF.

V is TRBV9 and J is TRBJ2-7, with TRBD2 identical over 9 bases. J gave up 4 bases and V 2 bases, and 4 bases lay outside the gene matches. CDR1 and CDR2 (germline): SGDLS, YYNGEE. This CDR3 is 14 amino acids long. CDR3 sequence reads: CASSVLAGSYEQYF. The CDR3 DNA sequence: TGTGCCAGCAGCGTCCTAGCGGGGAGTTACGAGCAGTACTTC.

The V gene is TRBV7-9, the J gene TRBJ2-7, with TRBD2 as a possible D gene (5 bases). The CDR3 totals 13 residues. V shed 2 bases and J shed 4 bases, with 9 bases lying between them. CDR1 and CDR2 (germline): SEHNR, FQNEAQ (reference sequence). Written as DNA, the CDR3 is TGTGCCAGCAGCTTATGGGAGAAGTACGAGCAGTACTTC. Amino acids: CASSLWEKYEQYF. Drawing the rest from reference TRBV7-9 and TRBJ2-7, the complete variable domain is DTGVSQNPRHKITKRGQNVTFRCDPISEHNRLYWYRQTLGQGPEFLTYFQNEAQLEKSRLLSDRFSAERPKGSFSTLEIQRTEQGDSAMYLCASSLWEKYEQYFGPGTRLTVT.

The chain combines TRBV27 with TRBJ1-5; 7 bases map to TRBD1. Germline V gene sequence: CDR1 MNHEY, CDR2 SMNVEV (reference sequence). The CDR3 is 17 amino acids. Trimming at V came to 4 bases and at J to 4 bases, leaving 13 bases not matched to a gene. CDR3 protein: CASSSTGGQEGNQPQHF. In DNA form, the CDR3 reads TGTGCCAGCAGTTCTACCGGCGGACAGGAGGGAAATCAGCCCCAGCATTTT.